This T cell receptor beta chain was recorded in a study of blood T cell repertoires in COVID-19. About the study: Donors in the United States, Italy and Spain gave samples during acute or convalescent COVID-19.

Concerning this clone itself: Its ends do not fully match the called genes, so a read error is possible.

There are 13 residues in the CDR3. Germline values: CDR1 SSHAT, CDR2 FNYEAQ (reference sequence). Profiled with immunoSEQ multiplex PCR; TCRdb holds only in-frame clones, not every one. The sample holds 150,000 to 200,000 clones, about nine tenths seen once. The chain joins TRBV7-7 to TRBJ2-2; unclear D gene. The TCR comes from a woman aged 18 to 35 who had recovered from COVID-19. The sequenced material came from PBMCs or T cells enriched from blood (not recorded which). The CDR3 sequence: CASSFYDTGELFF. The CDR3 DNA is TGTGCTAGCAGCTTTTATGACACCGGGGAGCTGTTTTTT.